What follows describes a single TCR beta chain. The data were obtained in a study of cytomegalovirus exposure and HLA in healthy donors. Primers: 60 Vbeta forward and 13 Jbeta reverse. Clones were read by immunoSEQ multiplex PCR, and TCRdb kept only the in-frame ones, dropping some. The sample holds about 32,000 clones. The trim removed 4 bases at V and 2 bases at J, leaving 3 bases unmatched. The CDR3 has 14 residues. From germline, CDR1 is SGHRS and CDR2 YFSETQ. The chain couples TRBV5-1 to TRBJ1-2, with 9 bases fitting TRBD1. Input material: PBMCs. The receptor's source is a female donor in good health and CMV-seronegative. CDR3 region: CASSPGQGNYGYTF. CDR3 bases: TGCGCCAGCAGCCCCGGACAGGGGAACTATGGCTACACCTTC.